Given below is one T cell receptor beta chain in context. The antigen is undetermined. The junction had 6 bases not matched to a gene; V was cut back by 3 bases and J by 0 bases. Germline V gene lookup returns CDR1 DFQATT and CDR2 SNEGSKA (reference sequence). The CDR3 is 17 residues long. TCRdb re-analysed the 5' RACE reads in MiXCR, keeping a single row per CDR3 protein. The sample has a few hundred thousand distinct CDR3 sequences, less than 25% seen once. These data originate in a study of identical twins. Study-wide results and limits: Compared with models, monozygotic twins showed more out-of-frame TCR alpha sharing. Cross-sectional statistical analysis was relied on for the conclusions, without the same donors being followed.

Another study also made use of these data, one on T cells expressing NK-cell markers. That source reports: Of the CD8+ T cells in five or six donors, about 1.0-7.5% belonged to dominant NKG2C+ clonotypes.

The sequence derives from a woman in her late teens or twenties in good health. The sequenced sample consisted of CD4+ T cells sorted from blood. The V and J genes are TRBV20-1 and TRBJ2-6; TRBD2 aligns across 9 bases. As DNA, the CDR3 is TGCAGTGCTAGTCGGCTAGCGGGGAGCTCTGGGGCCAACGTCCTGACTTTC. Residues: CSASRLAGSSGANVLTF.